This TCR beta chain was obtained from a study of T cell responses to AZD1222 COVID-19 vaccine. This CDR3 comprises 17 residues. V trimming: 2 bases; J trimming: 3 bases; junction bases outside the gene matches: 10. The germline V gene encodes CDR1 WSHSY and CDR2 SAAADI. Only in-frame clones appear in the TCRdb table, and some are missing; sequencing was by immunoSEQ multiplex PCR. The sample shows around 50,000 clones, about 88% of them seen only once. The gene calls are TRBV10-2 and TRBJ1-1; 9 nucleotides line up with TRBD1. This sample comprised peripheral blood, obtained on day 0 of AZD1222 vaccination. This clonotype originated in an adult in good health. CDR3 nucleotide sequence: TGCGCCAGCAGTGAGCCGGGACAGGGTTTTCGGGACACTGAAGCTTTCTTT. Protein sequence: CASSEPGQGFRDTEAFF.